This record concerns one TCR beta chain sequence. Its antigen is still unknown. This sample is drawn from a study of cytomegalovirus exposure and HLA in healthy donors. These donors, healthy bone marrow donors, were studied. PCR employed 60 Vbeta and 13 Jbeta primers. The assay was immunoSEQ multiplex PCR, and TCRdb's table has in-frame clones only and misses some. Found here are some 200,000 clones; the top ten clones hold about 1%. V shed 5 bases and J shed 7 bases, with 18 bases lying between them. The CDR3 length is 15 residues. Germline assignment: CDR1 MNHEY and CDR2 SVGAGI. Study-wide results and caveats: Sequences of the TCR beta chain were said to predict the HLA-A and HLA-B alleles of most subjects accurately.

The chain couples TRBV6-5 to TRBJ2-1, with D maybe TRBD2 (6 bases). The TCR comes from a girl aged 2 to 10 in good health and CMV-seropositive. The sequenced material came from PBMCs. CDR3 amino acids: CASSQTSSVSNEQFF. The CDR3 DNA sequence: TGTGCCAGCAGTCAGACTAGTTCGGTTTCTAATGAGCAGTTCTTC.